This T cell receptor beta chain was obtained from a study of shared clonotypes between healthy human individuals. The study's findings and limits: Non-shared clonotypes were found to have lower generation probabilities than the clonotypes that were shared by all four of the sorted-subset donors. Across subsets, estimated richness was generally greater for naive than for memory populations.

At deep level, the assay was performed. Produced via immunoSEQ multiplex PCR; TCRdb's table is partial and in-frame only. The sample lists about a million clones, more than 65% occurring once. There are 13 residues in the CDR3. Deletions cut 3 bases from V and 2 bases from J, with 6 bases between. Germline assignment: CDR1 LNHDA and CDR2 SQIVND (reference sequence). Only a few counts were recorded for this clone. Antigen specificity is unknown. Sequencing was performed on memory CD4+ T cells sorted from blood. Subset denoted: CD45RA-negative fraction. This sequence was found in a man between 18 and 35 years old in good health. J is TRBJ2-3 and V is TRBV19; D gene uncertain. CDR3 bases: TGTGCCAGTAGTATTGGGATCACAGATACGCAGTATTTT. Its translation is CASSIGITDTQYF.